Below are 19 T cell receptor beta chains sequenced from a single sample in a study of human T cells and chemical hapten exposure. TCRdb passed the RACE reads through MiXCR, listing each CDR3 protein once. The sample yields approximately 82,000 distinct CDR3 sequences, about 6.3% seen once. Regarding time point: patch test 2, 6 weeks after DPC sensitization. Specified treatment: therapeutic diphenylcyclopropenone sensitization with weekly scalp DPC. The input for sequencing was whole blood, taken in connection with sensitization to the hapten diphenylcyclopropenone (DPC). Receptors were obtained from a woman in her thirties with alopecia areata. Some clones in this sample may be carry-over from other donors' samples.

This clonotype occurred many times. V usage is TRBV20-1 and J usage is TRBJ2-1; 8 bases line up with TRBD2. CDR1 is DFQATT and CDR2 is SNEGSKA in the germline V gene (reference sequence). The V segment lost 3 bases and the J segment 4 bases; nucleotides outside the gene matches: 8. This CDR3 is built from 15 residues. CDR3 nucleotide sequence: TGCAGTGCTAGCAAGGGTAGCGGGGAATACAATGAGCAGTTCTTC. Protein product: CSASKGSGEYNEQFF.

In its sample, this clonotype was seen many times. The chain employs TRBV20-1 and TRBJ2-6; D unclear. The germline V and J ends were trimmed by 5 bases and 1 base, with 9 bases remaining between them. The CDR3 runs to 14 residues. CDR1 is DFQATT and CDR2 is SNEGSKA in the germline V gene (reference sequence). The CDR3 sequence: CSAPVGSGANVLTF. CDR3 bases: TGCAGTGCTCCCGTCGGTTCTGGGGCCAACGTCCTGACTTTC.

This clonotype has ten or more counts. The chain uses TRBV7-9 and TRBJ1-4; possible D gene TRBD1, 5 bases. There are 14 residues in the CDR3. V was cut by 3 bases and J by 5 bases, with 10 bases left in between. Germline CDR1 SEHNR, CDR2 FQNEAQ (reference sequence). CDR3: CASSFGRGNEKLFF. As DNA, the CDR3 is TGTGCCAGCAGCTTTGGACGGGGGAATGAAAAACTGTTTTTT.

The rearrangement uses TRBV20-1 and TRBJ2-3, with D tentatively TRBD2 (5 bases). Per germline, CDR1 DFQATT and CDR2 SNEGSKA (reference sequence). CDR3 size: 14 residues. V was cut by 3 bases and J by 2 bases, with 12 bases left in between. CDR3 DNA sequence: TGCAGTGCTAGCGGGCCGGGGTACACAGATACGCAGTATTTT. It translates to CSASGPGYTDTQYF.

This clonotype has ten or more counts. CDR3 residues: CSARRTSGGYNEQFF. As DNA, the CDR3 is TGCAGTGCTAGAAGGACTAGCGGGGGGTACAATGAGCAGTTCTTC. This sequence joins TRBV20-1 and TRBJ2-1; TRBD2 agrees at 14 bases. V shed 2 bases and J 4 bases; nucleotides not matched to a gene: 1. Germline V gives CDR1 DFQATT, CDR2 SNEGSKA (reference sequence). CDR3 length: 15 residues.

This clonotype turned up a few times. This sequence joins TRBV7-9 and TRBJ1-6, with a weak D call TRBD1 (5 bases). The CDR3 runs to 15 residues. The germline V and J ends were trimmed by 4 bases and 0 bases, with 7 bases remaining between them. In germline, CDR1 is SEHNR, CDR2 FQNEAQ (reference sequence). CDR3 protein: CASSSGRSYNSPLHF. CDR3 coding DNA: TGTGCCAGCAGCTCGGGGCGCTCCTATAATTCACCCCTCCACTTT. The variable domain in full, with the rest retrieved from reference TRBV7-9 and TRBJ1-6, is DTGVSQNPRHKITKRGQNVTFRCDPISEHNRLYWYRQTLGQGPEFLTYFQNEAQLEKSRLLSDRFSAERPKGSFSTLEIQRTEQGDSAMYLCASSSGRSYNSPLHFGNGTRLTVT.

This clonotype was picked up many times. J is TRBJ2-5 and V is TRBV2; no clear D gene. Deletions cut 3 bases from V and 3 bases from J, with 8 bases between. The germline gives CDR1 SNHLY, CDR2 FYNNEI. This CDR3 has 13 residues. CDR3 sequence reads: CASSDGTEETQYF. CDR3 in DNA: TGTGCCAGCAGTGATGGTACAGAAGAGACCCAGTACTTC.

The chain combines TRBV3-1 with TRBJ2-2, with 9 bases matching TRBD1. The CDR3 length is 16 residues. Trimming cost V 4 bases and J 6 bases; bases outside gene matches: 9. Germline V gene lookup returns CDR1 LGHDT and CDR2 YNNKEL (reference sequence). The CDR3 region has the DNA TGTGCCAGCAGCCGAACAGGGGGCGCCTATGCCGGGGAGCTGTTTTTT. It encodes CASSRTGGAYAGELFF.

The table lists this clonotype with many counts. The V gene is TRBV6-2 or TRBV6-3, the J gene TRBJ2-1, with TRBD1 matching over 7 bases. V was clipped by 8 bases and J by 4 bases; unmatched bases: 11. The CDR3 is 15 amino acids. CDR1 is MNHEY and CDR2 is SVGEGT in the germline V gene. CDR3 bases: TGTGCCAGCGGAATTGGGACAGAGAGGTACAATGAGCAGTTCTTC. Protein: CASGIGTERYNEQFF.

This clonotype occurred many times. The genes are TRBV6-5 and TRBJ1-2; D is perhaps TRBD1 (6 bases). The CDR3 is 12 residues long. CDR1 is MNHEY and CDR2 is SVGAGI in the germline V gene. V gave up 2 bases and J gave up 7 bases, with 8 bases separating them. CDR3 in amino acids: CASSYTGFGYTF. Written as DNA, the CDR3 is TGTGCCAGCAGTTACACAGGGTTTGGCTACACCTTC.

This clonotype was observed many times. DNA for the CDR3: TGTGCCAGTAGTATATGGGGCAGGGACGCTTCGCAGTACTTC. Protein: CASSIWGRDASQYF. The chain carries TRBV19 and TRBJ2-7; D possibly matches TRBD1 or TRBD2 (5 bases each). V lost 2 bases and J 9 bases, leaving 17 bases between the germline ends. The V gene's germline CDR1 is LNHDA and CDR2 SQIVND (reference sequence). The CDR3 is 14 amino acids.

As for this clonotype: A clone one base away is much larger, so this may be a read error. The rearrangement joins TRBV5-1 to TRBJ1-5; 7 nucleotides align to TRBD1. The trim removed 9 bases at V and 0 bases at J, leaving 15 bases unmatched. Germline CDR1 SGHRS, CDR2 YFSETQ. There are 17 residues in the CDR3. The chain's CDR3 is CATPGQQIPASNQPQHF. The DNA of the CDR3 is TGCGCCACCCCGGGACAGCAGATCCCCGCTAGCAATCAGCCCCAGCATTTT.

The table lists this clonotype with many counts. V is TRBV12-3 or TRBV12-4 and J is TRBJ2-2; D is undetermined. Trimming removed 5 bases at V and 6 bases at J, with 13 bases between. The CDR3 runs 14 residues. The DNA of the CDR3 is TGTGCCAGCAGTCCTTTCGGATACGCCGGGGAGCTGTTTTTT. As protein: CASSPFGYAGELFF.

The V gene is TRBV20-1, the J gene TRBJ2-3; possible D gene TRBD2, 5 bases. The CDR3 sequence is 15 residues long. Germline V gene data show CDR1 as DFQATT and CDR2 as SNEGSKA (reference sequence). V was pared by 6 bases and J by 0 bases, with 16 bases between. CDR3 DNA: TGCAGTGCCGTAGAGGGTGGCGGGAGCACAGATACGCAGTATTTT. Amino acids: CSAVEGGGSTDTQYF.

This clonotype showed up many times. The CDR3 nucleotides read TGTGCCAGCAGTGGACTGACGGCGTCTGGGGCCAACGTCCTGACTTTC. This sequence encodes CASSGLTASGANVLTF. The chain recombines TRBV6-5 with TRBJ2-6; D perhaps matches TRBD2 (5 bases). Trimming removed 5 bases at V and 1 base at J, with 12 bases between. Per the germline V gene, CDR1 is MNHEY and CDR2 is SVGAGI. The CDR3 covers 16 residues.

CDR3 in DNA: TGTGCCAGCAGCCCCCATAGCGGACTAGCGAGGCTTGGCGGCACAGATACGCAGTATTTT. The encoded protein is CASSPHSGLARLGGTDTQYF. V gene TRBV11-2 combines with J gene TRBJ2-3; 9 bases are shared with TRBD2. The CDR3 has 20 residues. Per the germline V gene, CDR1 is SGHAT and CDR2 is FQNNGV. With 5 bases clipped from V and 1 base from J, the junction kept 19 bases outside the gene matches.

This clonotype was counted at least ten times. The CDR3 loop reads CASTKIGLGLLDNEQFF. The DNA for the CDR3 is TGTGCCAGCACTAAAATTGGGCTAGGCCTTCTCGACAATGAGCAGTTCTTC. J is TRBJ2-1 and V is TRBV7-2; no clear D gene. The CDR3 covers 17 residues. Trimming left V 7 bases short and J 5 bases short, with 24 bases between. Germline V gene data show CDR1 as SGHTA and CDR2 as FQGNSA. Supplemented by reference TRBV7-2 and TRBJ2-1, the full variable domain reads GAGVSQSPSNKVTEKGKDVELRCDPISGHTALYWYRQSLGQGLEFLIYFQGNSAPDKSGLPSDRFSAERTGGSVSTLTIQRTQQEDSAVYLCASTKIGLGLLDNEQFFGPGTRLTVL.

Only a few counts were recorded for this clonotype. V and J are TRBV9 and TRBJ2-1, with 7 positions matching TRBD1. This CDR3 is built from 14 residues. Germline lookup yields CDR1 SGDLS and CDR2 YYNGEE. J lost 5 bases, V lost 0 bases, and 2 bases had no gene match. The CDR3 DNA follows: TGTGCCAGCAGCGTAGGGGACAGTCACAATGAGCAGTTCTTC. This sequence encodes CASSVGDSHNEQFF.

This clonotype was seen only once. The chain uses TRBV28 and TRBJ1-1; D not certain. The CDR3 runs to 12 residues. The germline gives CDR1 MDHEN, CDR2 SYDVKM. The CDR3 region is CESRALDTEAFF. For the CDR3, the DNA is TGTGAAAGCCGTGCTTTAGACACTGAAGCTTTCTTT.